Following are 10 T cell receptor beta chains from one sample sequenced in a study of lymphopenia after photon versus proton radiotherapy. Libraries were prepared by immunoSEQ multiplex PCR; TCRdb keeps only in-frame clonotypes and omits some of them. The repertoire has around 42,000 clones, about 85% of them found once; the top ten carry approximately 2%. Material: peripheral blood, obtained from a patient treated with photon-based radiotherapy. The receptors here all came from a middle-aged man with gastric cancer.

V is TRBV14 and J is TRBJ2-5, with D possibly TRBD2 on 6 matching bases. V shed 0 bases and J shed 4 bases, with 21 bases lying between them. The germline V gene encodes CDR1 SGHDN and CDR2 FVKESK. This CDR3 contains 18 residues. The CDR3 loop is CASSQDAGTLSGLETQYF. The DNA for the CDR3 is TGTGCCAGCAGCCAAGATGCCGGGACTCTGAGTGGGCTAGAGACCCAGTACTTC.

The chain recombines TRBV5-6 with TRBJ1-2, with D hard to call. This CDR3 contains 13 residues. Germline loops: CDR1 SGHDT, CDR2 YYEEEE. Trimming took off 0 bases at V and 6 bases at J, with 9 bases between the two ends. CDR3 coding DNA: TGTGCCAGCAGCTTGGGAAGGGCGGATGGCTACACCTTC. Protein: CASSLGRADGYTF.

Notes on this clone: This CDR3 is also generated by other DNA sequences in the sample. The chain uses TRBV20-1 and TRBJ2-7; D possibly corresponds to TRBD2 (6 bases). Germline V lookup: CDR1 DFQATT, CDR2 SNEGSKA (reference sequence). Trimming removed 5 bases at V and 5 bases at J, with 10 bases between. CDR3 length: 11 amino acids. CDR3 in DNA: TGCAGTGCTCGGAGGGGTAACGAGCAGTACTTC. Translated: CSARRGNEQYF.

The genes are TRBV30 and TRBJ1-2, with D tentatively TRBD1 (5 bases). CDR1 and CDR2 from the germline V gene are GTSNPN and SVGIG (reference sequence). V was pared by 2 bases and J by 8 bases, with 15 bases between. The CDR3 totals 13 residues. The CDR3 region is CAWSPGGAGGYTF. DNA for the CDR3: TGTGCCTGGAGTCCGGGAGGGGCCGGGGGCTACACCTTC. Filled out from reference TRBV30 and TRBJ1-2, the complete variable domain reads SQTIHQWPATLVQPVGSPLSLECTVEGTSNPNLYWYRQAAGRGLQLLFYSVGIGQISSEVPQNLSASRPQDRQFILSSKKLLLSDSGFYLCAWSPGGAGGYTFGSGTRLTVV.

The gene calls are TRBV29-1 and TRBJ2-1; D gene uncertain. This CDR3 spans 13 amino acids. V lost 1 base and J lost 7, with 11 bases in between. Looked up from germline, CDR1 is SQVTM and CDR2 is ANQGSEA. The CDR3 reads CSVEGPAGNEQFF. The CDR3, as DNA: TGCAGCGTTGAAGGGCCGGCAGGAAATGAGCAGTTCTTC.

This clone has just one count. V is TRBV6-6 and J is TRBJ1-6; 10 bases match TRBD1. CDR3 length equals 15 residues. V was clipped by 0 bases and J by 9 bases; unmatched bases: 2. The germline V gene has CDR1 MNHNY and CDR2 SVGAGI (reference sequence). The CDR3 DNA reads as TGTGCCAGCAGTTACTCGGGACAGGGGAGTTCACCCCTCCACTTT. It is translated as CASSYSGQGSSPLHF.

The chain recombines TRBV7-8 with TRBJ2-2, with D unresolved. V was clipped by 1 base and J by 4 bases, with 10 bases between them. CDR3 size: 15 residues. CDR1 and CDR2 from the germline V gene are SGHVS and FQNEAQ. CDR3 protein: CASSLVSAFTGELFF. CDR3 bases: TGTGCCAGCAGCTTAGTGTCTGCTTTCACCGGGGAGCTGTTTTTT.

The chain links TRBV28 to TRBJ1-1; 9 positions match TRBD1. Germline CDR1 and CDR2: MDHEN and SYDVKM. The CDR3 is 14 amino acids. J gave up 4 bases and V 5 bases, and 5 bases lay outside the gene matches. CDR3 DNA sequence: TGTGCCAGCAGTGGGGGACAGGGCGGCACTGAAGCTTTCTTT. Its protein product is CASSGGQGGTEAFF.

The V and J genes are TRBV11-2 and TRBJ2-5, with D perhaps TRBD1 (6 bases). The ends were cut back, 0 bases at V and 2 bases at J, with 10 bases in the middle. Germline values: CDR1 SGHAT, CDR2 FQNNGV. The CDR3 is 15 residues long. Here the CDR3 DNA reads TGTGCCAGCAGCTTAGAGTGGCAGGGGCAAGAGACCCAGTACTTC. This encodes CASSLEWQGQETQYF.

The chain is built from TRBV7-9 and TRBJ2-1; either TRBD1 or TRBD2 may fit D (5 bases each). V dropped 6 bases and J dropped 16 bases, with 25 bases sitting between them. This CDR3 has 14 residues. Germline V gene lookup returns CDR1 SEHNR and CDR2 FQNEAQ (reference sequence). The CDR3 reads CASRSGRVVPSVFF. DNA of the CDR3: TGTGCCAGCAGGTCGGGACGGGTGGTCCCATCCGTTTTCTTC.